The 3 T cell receptor beta chains reported below all come from one sample, sequenced in a study of OX40 agonist ivuxolimab in advanced cancers. TCRdb keeps only in-frame clones here, not all; method: immunoSEQ multiplex PCR. The table shows about 93,000 clones, with about 91% occurring only once. Source: CD4+ or CD8+ T cells sorted from blood, taken in a trial of the OX40 agonist ivuxolimab. These receptors were collected from an adult with an advanced solid tumor such as melanoma, head and neck, liver or kidney cancer.

The chain has TRBV7-6 and TRBJ2-5; D gene ambiguous. CDR1 SGHVS and CDR2 FNYEAQ come from the germline V gene. The CDR3 has 16 amino acids. The germline V and J ends were trimmed by 2 bases and 1 base, with 14 bases remaining between them. This chain's CDR3 is CASSLIPDWSQETQYF. The CDR3 nucleotides are TGTGCCAGCAGCTTAATACCCGACTGGAGCCAAGAGACCCAGTACTTC.

The gene calls are TRBV5-4 and TRBJ1-1; TRBD1 might be the D (5 bases). The germline V gene has CDR1 SGHNT and CDR2 YYREEE (reference sequence). The CDR3 extends over 17 amino acids. Trimming stripped 0 bases from V and 0 bases from J, with 15 bases between. The CDR3, as DNA: TGTGCCAGCAGCTTGGGCAGGGCCAAAGATTTGAACACTGAAGCTTTCTTT. Translating gives CASSLGRAKDLNTEAFF.

V is TRBV5-1 and J is TRBJ2-1, with TRBD2 identical over 8 bases. This CDR3 spans 17 amino acids. J gave up 0 bases and V 5 bases, and 10 bases lay outside the gene matches. Germline CDR1 reads SGHRS; CDR2 reads YFSETQ. The DNA of the CDR3 is TGCGCCAGCAGGGCAATTAGCGGGAAGAGCTCCTACAATGAGCAGTTCTTC. It specifies CASRAISGKSSYNEQFF.